This T cell receptor beta chain emerged from a study of shared clonotypes between healthy human individuals (TCRdb year 2020). In the study overall: A couple of women and a few men aged 18 to 49 years were included in the cohort. Blood TCR repertoires of 5 or 6 healthy adults were deeply sequenced to estimate repertoire size and the extent of clonotype sharing between individuals. To increase sequencing depth and limit assay-specific biases, different laboratories used diverse techniques to prepare libraries and sequence TCR repertoires. For each donor, three plates each were used for CD4 naive and CD4 memory, two plates were used for CD8 naive, and one plate was used for CD8 memory. Between about 0.85 and 9.5 billion PBMCs per donor were obtained by leukapheresis.

The CDR3 numbers 14 residues from cysteine through phenylalanine. Just the 42-base CDR3 DNA is kept, in frame starting at base 1. The germline ends are 13 bases apart after V is trimmed by 4 bases and J by 4 bases. The germline V gene yields SGHRS for CDR1 and YFSETQ for CDR2. Points on this clone: Its antigen is still unknown. No clone much larger than this one lies a single base away; base qualities are absent.

Overall study outcomes, separate from this receptor: Sharing across a handful of donors was observed for around 5% of naive CD4, 3% to 4% of naive CD8, 2% to 2.5% of memory CD4, and about 0.4% of memory CD8 clonotypes. The genetic and exposure-history diversity represented was limited by the small number of donors. Pairwise subsampling indicated that sequencing depth was expected to affect the degree of clonotype sharing among donors. Even with the large sequencing depth, rarefaction of the sorted-subset datasets indicated that sequencing was incomplete. Estimated clonotype richness was generally larger for naive than for memory subsets. Higher generation probabilities were observed for clonotypes shared by all four sorted-subset donors than for non-shared clonotypes. Sampling was limited to blood, and TCR repertoires in tissue likely differ from TCR repertoires in blood.

TCR CDR3 regions were amplified from genomic DNA by multiplex PCR using the deep immunoSEQ assay. Extracted genomic DNA from each cell subset was spread evenly across all wells of several immunoSEQ 96-well plates, with each plate serving as a replicate. For sorted subsets, each replicate PCR was loaded with about 0.2 ug genomic DNA, equivalent to 25,000 to 35,000 T cell genomes. The purified libraries were quantified using a Qubit 3.0 fluorometer, sized with a Bioanalyzer 2100, and then quantified again using the KAPA Library Quantification kit. Every immunoSEQ 96-well plate was sequenced on a separate single-read 150-cycle Illumina NextSeq 550 flow cell. From the authors' description of their analysis: Because the immunoSEQ output held only junctional sequences and lacked quality scores, the filtering could not match the filtering applied to full-length reads. Sequences were annotated with PyIR, a Python wrapper for IgBLAST v1.9, and V/J genes and CDR3 were assigned using IMGT germline references. Reads were filtered out if the reads had weak V/J assignments (E-value above 1e-6), no CDR3, stop codons, out-of-frame junctions, or ambiguous translated residues. V3J clonotypes were defined as sequences sharing the same inferred V gene, J gene, and CDR3 amino acid sequence. The percentage overlap between two repertoires was calculated by dividing the number of shared unique clonotypes by the size of the smaller repertoire. Repertoire richness was assessed with RTK rarefaction, the Chao1 estimator, and Recon v2.1 estimates of unobserved clonotypes. Generation probabilities were computed with OLGA for all TCRbeta clonotypes obtained by the gDNA method from several donors. Imported from immuneACCESS, the table was reduced by TCRdb to in-frame sequences with V and J called. These copies leave out some clones; in studies compared against another copy, an unresolved V gene accounts for under half, and the cause of the remainder is not known. V and J calls and clone size are as listed in that table; D and trimming were resolved from the DNA. The sample table records more than 2 million clones; approximately 95% of these occur just once. The ten largest clonotypes hold 0.13% of the sample.

The donors were healthy, HIV-negative adults who had no recently reported acute infections or vaccinations. Every donor was a Caucasian adult residing in Nashville, Tennessee, USA. CD4+ T cells were enriched by magnetic negative selection; naive cells were then positively selected on CD45RA, and the negative fraction formed the memory subset. After blood collection by leukapheresis, PBMCs were isolated using Ficoll-Histopaque density gradient centrifugation and then cryopreserved in the vapor phase of liquid nitrogen. Purity and quantity of every magnetically sorted T cell population were checked by analytical flow cytometry. Genomic DNA was isolated from every sorted fraction and measured by UV absorbance on a Nanodrop 2000c.

The source is a young man in good health. The sample consisted of naive CD4+ T cells sorted from blood. The sample's cell subset or site, from its label and the paper: CD45RA+ positively selected. The V and J genes are TRBV5-1 and TRBJ2-3; TRBD1 is a possible D gene, resting on 6 matching bases. CDR3 protein: CASSGTGFPDTQYF. Here is the DNA: TGCGCCAGCAGCGGAACAGGGTTCCCAGATACGCAGTATTTT.